This T cell receptor beta chain derives from a study of control samples from healthy donors and cancer patients. Assay: immunoSEQ multiplex PCR; the TCRdb copy retains only in-frame clones and omits some. The profile covers about 100,000 clones, with about 91% appearing a single time and 2% to 3% taken by the ten largest. Trimming pared 2 bases from V and 4 bases from J, leaving 15 bases between. This CDR3 spans 15 amino acids. Germline V gene sequence: CDR1 WNHNN, CDR2 SYGVQD (reference sequence). This clonotype originated in a woman between 18 and 29 years old in good health. The sample consisted of blood. This sequence joins TRBV10-1 and TRBJ2-7; weak D call: TRBD2 (6 bases). This CDR3 is CASSEGQEGFYEQYF. CDR3 nucleotide sequence: TGCGCCAGCAGTGAGGGGCAGGAGGGCTTTTACGAGCAGTACTTC.